This T cell receptor beta chain was sequenced during a study of T cell changes during pregnancy in multiple sclerosis. Using immunoSEQ multiplex PCR, the repertoire was profiled, and TCRdb retains in-frame clones only, with some absent. The sample lists some 70,000 clones, 90% to 95% occurring once. This CDR3 spans 13 amino acids. V lost 2 bases and J lost 7, with 11 bases in between. The V gene's germline CDR1 is GTSNPN and CDR2 SVGIG (reference sequence). This clonotype was sampled from a female donor with multiple sclerosis, enrolled in a pregnancy study. The input for sequencing was CD8+ T cells from peripheral blood mononuclear cells, taken before pregnancy. This rearrangement joins TRBV30 to TRBJ1-4; D call uncertain. The CDR3 region has the DNA TGTGCCTGGAGTTTGGGAGGCCCTGAAAAACTGTTTTTT. Its protein product is CAWSLGGPEKLFF.